A selection of T cell receptor beta chains follows, all from one sample in a study of T cell responses to AZD1222 COVID-19 vaccine. Using immunoSEQ multiplex PCR, the repertoire was profiled, and TCRdb retains in-frame clones only, with some absent. This repertoire shows around 140,000 clones, about nine tenths found once; its top ten account for roughly 1.8%. Sequences were derived from peripheral blood, sampled 28 days after the second AZD1222 dose. These receptors originate from an adult who received the AZD1222 COVID-19 vaccine. Both conserved end residues are part of each CDR3. The D gene is left open where the match is weak. A row's size may be missing; if present it is once, few, many or a size class.

J | D | V | size | DNA | CDR3
TRBJ1-1 | NA | TRBV5-1 | NA | TGCGCCAGCAGCTTGGAGCCCGGCACTGAAGCTTTCTTT | CASSLEPGTEAFF
TRBJ1-3 | NA | TRBV3-1/TRBV3-2 | NA | TGTGCCAGCAGCCAAGAGGGGGGGCTAAGAGGAAACACCATATATTTT | CASSQEGGLRGNTIYF
TRBJ1-6 | NA | TRBV6-6 | NA | TGTGCCAGCAGGGAAGATAATTCACCCCTCCACTTT | CASREDNSPLHF
TRBJ2-3 | TRBD1 | TRBV27 | NA | TGTGCCAGCGGGGGACAGGGTTTTGCATCGCAAGATACGCAGTATTTT | CASGGQGFASQDTQYF
TRBJ2-5 | NA | TRBV28 | NA | TGTGCCAGCAGCCCTCCCCCGGGGGTAGGGAAGACCCAGTACTTC | CASSPPPGVGKTQYF
TRBJ1-2 | NA | TRBV6-5 | NA | TGTGCCAGCAGTTATAGTGCGGGCCAACCTTATGGCTACACCTTC | CASSYSAGQPYGYTF
TRBJ1-1 | NA | TRBV10-3 | NA | TGTGCCGCCGGTCGAAACACTGAAGCTTTCTTT | CAAGRNTEAFF
TRBJ1-2 | TRBD1 | TRBV5-1 | NA | TGCGCCAGCAGCCTCGGACAGGGGGCAAAGAGCTACACCTTC | CASSLGQGAKSYTF
TRBJ2-2 | TRBD2 | TRBV9 | NA | TGTGCCAGCAGCCTCCGGACTAGCCGAACCGGGGAGCTGTTTTTT | CASSLRTSRTGELFF
TRBJ1-1 | NA | TRBV28 | NA | TGTGCCAGCAAGACTCATATGAACACTGAAGCTTTCTTT | CASKTHMNTEAFF
TRBJ2-3 | NA | TRBV30 | NA | TGTGCCTGGAGCCCGGGACCGAGGGCAGATACGCAGTATTTT | CAWSPGPRADTQYF
TRBJ1-6 | NA | TRBV24-1 | NA | TGTGCCACCAGTGACCAGGAGGATAATTCACCCCTCCACTTT | CATSDQEDNSPLHF
TRBJ2-2 | TRBD2 | TRBV5-6 | NA | TGTGCCAGCAGCTTGGATGATAGCGGGAGCACCGGGGAGCTGTTTTTT | CASSLDDSGSTGELFF
TRBJ1-5 | TRBD1 | TRBV10-3 | NA | TGTGCCATCAGTAAGGACAGGGATGGGAGTCAGCCCCAGCATTTT | CAISKDRDGSQPQHF
TRBJ2-1 | NA | TRBV5-1 | NA | TGCGCCAGCAGCTTGGGTGACTCCCCAGGCAATGAGCAGTTCTTC | CASSLGDSPGNEQFF
TRBJ2-3 | NA | TRBV11-3 | NA | TGTGCCAGCACCTTAGGGACCTACACAGATACGCAGTATTTT | CASTLGTYTDTQYF
TRBJ2-7 | TRBD2 | TRBV6-5 | few | TGTGCCAGCAGTCTTACTAGCGGGAGACACTACGAGCAGTACTTC | CASSLTSGRHYEQYF
TRBJ2-4 | NA | TRBV30 | NA | TGTGCCTGGGCCGGAAGGGGAAGCGGACTAGCCAAAAACATTCAGTACTTC | CAWAGRGSGLAKNIQYF
TRBJ2-1 | NA | TRBV9 | NA | TGTGCCAGCAGCGTGGACGGGGGTAATGAGCAGTTCTTC | CASSVDGGNEQFF
TRBJ2-3 | NA | TRBV25-1 | NA | TGTGCCTTTAGCACAGATACGCAGTATTTT | CAFSTDTQYF
TRBJ2-7 | TRBD1 | TRBV5-1 | NA | TGCGCCAGCAGCGACAGGGGGCGCGACGAGCAGTACTTC | CASSDRGRDEQYF
TRBJ2-7 | NA | TRBV28 | NA | TGTGCCAGCAGTAGCGGGCAGGGCGAGCAGTACTTC | CASSSGQGEQYF
TRBJ1-2 | TRBD1 | TRBV28 | NA | TGTGCCAGCACCATCGCGAGACAGGGGAACTATGGCTACACCTTC | CASTIARQGNYGYTF
TRBJ1-1 | NA | TRBV5-1 | NA | TGCGCCAGCAGCTTGGTGACAAACTCTGAAGCTTTCTTT | CASSLVTNSEAFF
TRBJ1-1 | NA | TRBV7-9 | NA | TGTGCCAGCAGCTTAGTACCAGGGGAGGACACTGAAGCTTTCTTT | CASSLVPGEDTEAFF
TRBJ2-7 | TRBD2 | TRBV5-8 | NA | TGTGCCAGCAGCCTCCGGGCGGGAGTTCTCTCCTCCTACGAGCAGTACTTC | CASSLRAGVLSSYEQYF
TRBJ2-3 | NA | TRBV18 | NA | TGTGCCAGCTCACCATCGGGAGATACGCAGTATTTT | CASSPSGDTQYF
TRBJ2-1 | NA | TRBV15 | NA | TGTGCCACGTCATGGCGGGGGCGCTCCTACAATGAGCAGTTCTTC | CATSWRGRSYNEQFF
TRBJ1-2 | NA | TRBV4-3 | NA | TGCGCCAGCAGCCAAGAATGGACAGTAAACTATGGCTACACCTTC | CASSQEWTVNYGYTF
TRBJ1-1 | NA | TRBV7-9 | NA | TGTGCCAGCACCATTATTCGTGAGGAAGCTTTCTTT | CASTIIREEAFF
TRBJ1-6 | TRBD1 | TRBV5-6 | NA | TGTGCCAGCAGCTCCTTACTCGGACAGGGCCTAGCCCCCCTCCACTTT | CASSSLLGQGLAPLHF
TRBJ2-2 | TRBD2 | TRBV7-3 | NA | TGTGCCAGCAGCCTTAGCGGGACTTACACCGGGGAGCTGTTTTTT | CASSLSGTYTGELFF
TRBJ1-4 | TRBD1 | TRBV7-2 | NA | TGTGCCAGCAGCTTATGGGGACAGGGTGAAAAACTGTTTTTT | CASSLWGQGEKLFF
TRBJ2-2 | NA | TRBV4-3 | NA | TGCGCCAGCAGCCAAGATTGGGCTAGCCACGGGGAGCTGTTTTTT | CASSQDWASHGELFF
TRBJ2-1 | TRBD2 | TRBV5-1 | NA | TGCGCCAGCAGCCCCCAGCCGACTAGCGTGGATGAGCAGTTCTTC | CASSPQPTSVDEQFF
TRBJ2-7 | TRBD1 | TRBV7-3 | NA | TGTGCCAGCAGCTCGGGACAGGCGGGAGAGCAGTACTTC | CASSSGQAGEQYF
TRBJ1-5 | NA | TRBV19 | NA | TGTGCCAGTAGCCCCGTCGCCTGGGATCGCAATCAGCCCCAGCATTTT | CASSPVAWDRNQPQHF
TRBJ2-5 | NA | TRBV5-6 | few | TGTGCCAGCAGCGGGGCCCCGGAGACCCAGTACTTC | CASSGAPETQYF
TRBJ1-5 | NA | TRBV7-2 | NA | TGTGCCAGCAGCTTGACGGGGAATCAGCCCCAGCATTTT | CASSLTGNQPQHF
TRBJ1-4 | NA | TRBV30 | NA | TGTGCCTGGAGGCCAGCCTTACAGCGAACTAATGAAAAACTGTTTTTT | CAWRPALQRTNEKLFF
TRBJ2-7 | TRBD1 | TRBV19 | NA | TGTGCCAGTAACTTCGGGACAGGGGGCCACGAGCAGTACTTC | CASNFGTGGHEQYF
TRBJ1-2 | NA | TRBV2 | NA | TGTGCCAGCAGTGAATTGGGCCCTACAGGGTCAGGCTACACCTTC | CASSELGPTGSGYTF
TRBJ2-5 | TRBD2 | TRBV3-1/TRBV3-2 | NA | TGTGCCAGCAGCCAGACTAGCGTACGAGAGACCCAGTACTTC | CASSQTSVRETQYF
TRBJ1-6 | NA | TRBV4-3 | NA | TGCGCCAGCATCCCCCTCCCAGGGCAGGGCAGGAGCTCCTATAATTCACCCCTCCACTTT | CASIPLPGQGRSSYNSPLHF
TRBJ2-7 | NA | TRBV19 | once | TGTGCCAGTAGGGGGGCCTACGAGCAGTACTTC | CASRGAYEQYF
TRBJ2-7 | NA | TRBV10-3 | NA | TGTGCCATCAGTGACCCCGACAGGTCACTCGAGCAGTACTTC | CAISDPDRSLEQYF
TRBJ1-5 | TRBD1 | TRBV6-2/TRBV6-3 | NA | TGTGCCAGCAGTTCGGGACAGGGCAATCAGCCCCAGCATTTT | CASSSGQGNQPQHF
TRBJ2-1 | NA | TRBV4-1 | NA | TGCGCCAGCAGCCAAGTCCTTCGTGAGCAGTTCTTC | CASSQVLREQFF
TRBJ1-1 | NA | TRBV10-1 | NA | TGCGCCAGCAGTTCGAACACTGAAGCTTTCTTT | CASSSNTEAFF
TRBJ1-2 | NA | TRBV30 | NA | TGTGCCGGTATGAGGAGAGCTAACTATGGCTACACCTTC | CAGMRRANYGYTF
TRBJ1-1 | NA | TRBV24-1 | NA | TGTGCCCCTATTGGGCAGGCAAAGAACGTGGGGGACAACACTGAAGCTTTCTTT | CAPIGQAKNVGDNTEAFF
TRBJ2-7 | NA | TRBV7-9 | NA | TGTGCCAGCAGCTTAGCGGGCGGGGACGAGCAGTACTTC | CASSLAGGDEQYF
TRBJ2-4 | NA | TRBV4-1 | once | TGCGCCAGCAGCCATCTCGGGGATGAAAACATTCAGTACTTC | CASSHLGDENIQYF
TRBJ2-7 | NA | TRBV5-1 | NA | TGCGCCAGCAGCCCGGCCGTCAGGGACGAGCAGTACTTC | CASSPAVRDEQYF
TRBJ2-3 | NA | TRBV18 | NA | TGTGCCAGCTCATCCCAGGGTCGGGCAGATACGCAGTATTTT | CASSSQGRADTQYF
TRBJ2-5 | NA | TRBV5-5 | NA | TGTGCCAGCAGCTTGAACTTAGAGACCCAGTACTTC | CASSLNLETQYF